The entry below describes one T cell receptor beta chain. The sample originates from a study of T cell changes during pregnancy in multiple sclerosis. Data came from immunoSEQ multiplex PCR; TCRdb stores just in-frame clones and leaves some out. Of about 68,000 clones listed, over 75% are singletons. The V end lost 0 bases, the J end lost 9 bases, and 12 bases lay between the germline ends. The germline V gene encodes CDR1 GTSNPN and CDR2 SVGIG (reference sequence). CDR3 length equals 13 residues. The receptor comes from a female donor with multiple sclerosis, enrolled in a pregnancy study. The chain carries TRBV30 and TRBJ1-5; D not certain. The specimen comprised peripheral blood, sampled in the third trimester of pregnancy. In DNA form, the CDR3 reads TGTGCCTGGAGTGTAGGAGGACCCGGGCCCCAGCATTTT. This gives the protein CAWSVGGPGPQHF.